The 2 T cell receptor beta chains reported below all come from one sample, sequenced in a study of response to subunit inactivated influenza vaccine. TCRdb re-analysed the RT-PCR reads in MiXCR, keeping a single row per CDR3 protein. The table records under 200,000 distinct CDR3 sequences, roughly 12% of them present only once. These data were also reused for a study on T cells expressing NK-cell markers. That work contributes: It was by 5'RACE template switching with UMIs that TCR beta cDNA was made.

The material was CD8+ T cells sorted from PBMCs, obtained about 12 days after vaccination. Receptors originate from a man in his fifties or sixties who received an inactivated influenza vaccine.

About this clonotype itself: A read error may account for a junction end that differs from germline. The rearrangement joins TRBV10-3 to TRBJ1-2, with D perhaps matching TRBD1 (5 bases). CDR3 length equals 12 residues. CDR1 is ENHRY, CDR2 SYGVKD, per germline. CDR3 nucleotide sequence: TGTGCCATCTCTGGGGCAGGGTATGACTACACCTTC. This translates into CAISGAGYDYTF.

V and J are TRBV7-9 and TRBJ2-3, with no clear D. CDR1 and CDR2 from the germline V gene are SEHNR and FQNEAQ (reference sequence). Trimming stripped 5 bases from V and 7 bases from J, with 13 bases between. The CDR3 has 13 amino acids. CDR3 sequence: CASSPDSFHTQYF. The CDR3 region has the DNA TGTGCCAGCAGCCCCGACTCGTTCCATACGCAGTATTTT.